The sequence of this T cell receptor beta chain was determined in a study of T cell responses to AZD1222 COVID-19 vaccine. Study-wide background: Second-dose timings of about 4 or about 12 weeks were pooled.

Whole-study findings and limits: Repertoire sampling occurred only after the peak T cell response. Increases in Spike-specific TCR breadth and depth were seen after two AZD1222 doses. Spike regions recognized by vaccine-associated CD4 TCRs spanned the protein, led by 160-218 and 743-854.

A note on this clone: Its antigen remains unidentified.

Generated by immunoSEQ multiplex PCR, the TCRdb table keeps only in-frame clones and is missing some. The table has tens of thousands of clones, more than 70% seen once; the top ten hold approximately 12%. This TCR derives from an adult in good health. The specimen comprised peripheral blood, sampled on day 0 of AZD1222 vaccination.

CDR3 protein: CASSIQGDNQPQHF. CDR3 in DNA: TGTGCCAGTAGTATACAGGGTGACAATCAGCCCCAGCATTTT. The gene calls are TRBV19 and TRBJ1-5, with a possible D match to TRBD1 (5 bases). The CDR3 is 14 amino acids. The V end lost 2 bases, the J end lost 3 bases, and 8 bases lay between the germline ends. Germline V gene data show CDR1 as LNHDA and CDR2 as SQIVND (reference sequence).